These T cell receptor beta chains were read from a single sample in a study of a mutant IDH1 vaccine in newly diagnosed glioma. Their antigens remain unidentified. Libraries were prepared by immunoSEQ multiplex PCR; TCRdb keeps only in-frame clonotypes and omits some of them. The data contain tens of thousands of clones, more than 75% of them singletons. Sequencing used PBMCs, obtained from a glioma patient whose treatment included an IDH1 peptide vaccine. The receptors derive from a man aged 35-49 years with glioma. Some clones in this sample may be carry-over from other donors' samples. Both conserved end residues are part of each CDR3. The D gene is left open where the match is weak.

D gene	V gene	J gene	CDR3 protein	CDR3 DNA
TRBD1	TRBV25-1	TRBJ2-3	CAAQGAFSDTQYF	TGTGCCGCACAGGGGGCTTTTTCAGATACGCAGTATTTT
TRBD1	TRBV11-1	TRBJ2-7	CASSLDGTGERQYF	TGTGCCAGCAGCTTAGATGGGACAGGGGAACGGCAGTACTTC
TRBD2	TRBV4-2	TRBJ2-1	CASSQLAGGFDEQFF	TGTGCCAGCAGCCAACTAGCGGGGGGTTTTGATGAGCAGTTCTTC
-	TRBV30	TRBJ1-5	CAWSVRATNQPQHF	TGTGCCTGGAGTGTACGGGCCACCAATCAGCCCCAGCATTTT
-	TRBV6-5	TRBJ1-1	CASSYSTGGTEAFF	TGTGCCAGCAGTTACTCGACTGGTGGCACTGAAGCTTTCTTT
TRBD1	TRBV6-1	TRBJ1-1	CASSPGQGGTEAFF	TGTGCCAGCAGCCCGGGACAGGGCGGGACTGAAGCTTTCTTT
TRBD1	TRBV7-6	TRBJ1-2	CASSPLTSQGASGYGYTF	TGTGCCAGCAGCCCCCTCACCAGCCAGGGGGCGAGCGGCTATGGCTACACCTTC
-	TRBV5-1	TRBJ1-5	CASSVAPNQPQHF	TGCGCCAGCAGCGTGGCCCCAAATCAGCCCCAGCATTTT
-	TRBV25-1	TRBJ2-2	CASRPPGNTGELFF	TGTGCCAGCAGGCCCCCGGGGAACACCGGGGAGCTGTTTTTT
-	TRBV30	TRBJ1-5	CAWSERGRVGNQPQHF	TGTGCCTGGAGCGAGCGGGGCAGGGTGGGCAATCAGCCCCAGCATTTT
-	TRBV6-6	TRBJ1-5	CASSYSKRADQPQHF	TGTGCCAGCAGTTACTCGAAACGGGCGGATCAGCCCCAGCATTTT
-	TRBV19	TRBJ1-5	CASLLGTASGGPQHF	TGTGCTAGTCTACTTGGGACCGCGTCGGGAGGGCCCCAGCATTTT
TRBD1	TRBV19	TRBJ1-1	CASSSERQGGSTEAFF	TGTGCCAGTAGTAGCGAGCGACAGGGGGGGAGCACTGAAGCTTTCTTT